This TCR beta chain was documented in a study of control samples from healthy donors and cancer patients. Repertoires were generated with immunoSEQ multiplex PCR, while TCRdb's copy carries only in-frame clones and drops some. This repertoire shows some 120,000 clones, about nine tenths found once; its top ten account for about 8.7%. The CDR3 length is 15 residues. Germline values: CDR1 SNHLY, CDR2 FYNNEI. Points on this clone: One end of the junction varies from germline; a read error may be responsible.

The receptor comes from a man between 40 and 49 years old in good health. The material sequenced was blood. The chain uses TRBV2 and TRBJ2-7; D is uncertain. CDR3 in DNA: TGTGCCAGCACCACGCCGGCTAAGATCCCCTACGAGCAGTGCTTC. Its translation: CASTTPAKIPYEQCF.